This TCR beta chain was sequenced for a study of cytomegalovirus exposure and HLA in healthy donors. With respect to this clone: The antigen is undetermined.

Amplification used 60 Vbeta primers and 13 Jbeta primers. Using immunoSEQ multiplex PCR, the repertoire was profiled, and TCRdb retains in-frame clones only, with some absent. The profile shows some 81,000 clones, roughly 73% of them singletons. Study conclusions and caveats: A later analysis linked a missense variant in DCLRE1C to the trimming of TCR beta V and J genes.

The sequence was obtained from a woman in her thirties or forties in good health and CMV-seropositive. The sequencing input was PBMCs.

The CDR3 DNA reads TGCGCCAGCAGCCCCGCCGGGACAGGGGCCCTCACTGAAGCTTTCTTT. Protein sequence: CASSPAGTGALTEAFF. This sequence joins TRBV5-1 and TRBJ1-1, with TRBD1 matching 10 bases. Trimming removed 4 bases from V and 4 bases from J; junction bases left unmatched: 10. The germline V gene has CDR1 SGHRS and CDR2 YFSETQ. CDR3 length: 16 residues.